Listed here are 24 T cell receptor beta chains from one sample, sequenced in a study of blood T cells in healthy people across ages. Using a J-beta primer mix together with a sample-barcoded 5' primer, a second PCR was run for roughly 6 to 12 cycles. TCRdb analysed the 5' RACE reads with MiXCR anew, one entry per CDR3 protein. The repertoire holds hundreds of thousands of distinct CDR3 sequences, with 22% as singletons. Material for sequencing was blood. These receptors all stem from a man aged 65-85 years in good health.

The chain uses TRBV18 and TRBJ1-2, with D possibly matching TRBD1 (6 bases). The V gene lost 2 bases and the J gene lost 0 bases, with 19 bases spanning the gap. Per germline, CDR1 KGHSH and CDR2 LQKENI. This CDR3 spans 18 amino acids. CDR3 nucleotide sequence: TGTGCCAGCTCACCAACCCCCGAAGCAGGGGAAACTAACTATGGCTACACCTTC. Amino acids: CASSPTPEAGETNYGYTF. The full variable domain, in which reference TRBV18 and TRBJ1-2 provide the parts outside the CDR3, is NAGVMQNPRHLVRRRGQEARLRCSPMKGHSHVYWYRQLPEEGLKFMVYLQKENIIDESGMPKERFSAEFPKEGPSILRIQQVVRGDSAAYFCASSPTPEAGETNYGYTFGSGTRLTVV.

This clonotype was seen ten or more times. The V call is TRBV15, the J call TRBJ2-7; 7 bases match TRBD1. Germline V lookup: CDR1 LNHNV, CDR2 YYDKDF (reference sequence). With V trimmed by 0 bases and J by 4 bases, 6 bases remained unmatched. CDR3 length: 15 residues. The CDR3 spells CATSRDRGDSYEQYV. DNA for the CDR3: TGTGCCACCAGCAGAGATAGAGGGGACAGTTACGAGCAGTACGTC.

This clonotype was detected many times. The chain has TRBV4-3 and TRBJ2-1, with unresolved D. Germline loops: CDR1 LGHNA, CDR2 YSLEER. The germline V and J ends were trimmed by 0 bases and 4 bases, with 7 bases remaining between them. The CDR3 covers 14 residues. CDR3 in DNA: TGCGCCAGCAGCCAAGAGTACAATTACAATGAGCAGTTCTTC. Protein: CASSQEYNYNEQFF.

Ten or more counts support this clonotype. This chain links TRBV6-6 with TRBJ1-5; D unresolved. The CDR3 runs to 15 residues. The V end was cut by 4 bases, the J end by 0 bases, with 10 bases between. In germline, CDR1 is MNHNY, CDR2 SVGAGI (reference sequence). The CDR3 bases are TGTGCCAGCAGTTGGTCCGGGATTAGCAATCAGCCCCAGCATTTT. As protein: CASSWSGISNQPQHF.

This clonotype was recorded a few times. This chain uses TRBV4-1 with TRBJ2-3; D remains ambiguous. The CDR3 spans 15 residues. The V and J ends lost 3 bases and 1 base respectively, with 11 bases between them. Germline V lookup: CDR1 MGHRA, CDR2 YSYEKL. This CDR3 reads CASSHVVQGTDTQYF. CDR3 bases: TGCGCCAGCAGCCATGTGGTACAAGGCACAGATACGCAGTATTTT.

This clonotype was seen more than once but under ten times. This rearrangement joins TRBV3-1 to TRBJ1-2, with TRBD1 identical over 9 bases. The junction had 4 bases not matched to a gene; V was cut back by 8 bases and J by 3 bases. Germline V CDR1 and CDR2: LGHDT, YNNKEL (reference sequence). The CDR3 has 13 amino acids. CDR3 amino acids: CASGTGSYYGYTF. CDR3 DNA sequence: TGTGCCAGCGGGACAGGGTCCTACTATGGCTACACCTTC.

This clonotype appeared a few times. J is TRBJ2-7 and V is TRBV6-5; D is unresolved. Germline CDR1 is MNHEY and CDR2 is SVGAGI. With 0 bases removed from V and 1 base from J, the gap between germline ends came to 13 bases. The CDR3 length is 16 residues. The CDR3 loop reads CASSYSKAAHSYEQYF. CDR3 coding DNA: TGTGCCAGCAGTTACTCGAAGGCCGCCCATTCCTACGAGCAGTACTTC.

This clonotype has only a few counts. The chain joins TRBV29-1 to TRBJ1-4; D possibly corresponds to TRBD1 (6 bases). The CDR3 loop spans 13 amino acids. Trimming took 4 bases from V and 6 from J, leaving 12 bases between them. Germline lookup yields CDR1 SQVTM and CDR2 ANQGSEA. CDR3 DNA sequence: TGCAGCGTTGGGGGACAAGCGGATGAAAAACTGTTTTTT. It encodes CSVGGQADEKLFF.

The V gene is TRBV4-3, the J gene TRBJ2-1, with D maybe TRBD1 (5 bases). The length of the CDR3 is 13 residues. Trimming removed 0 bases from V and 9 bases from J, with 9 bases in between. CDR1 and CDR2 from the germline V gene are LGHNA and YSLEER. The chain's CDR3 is CASSQDVRGEQFF. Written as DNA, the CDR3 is TGCGCCAGCAGCCAAGATGTTAGGGGTGAGCAGTTCTTC.

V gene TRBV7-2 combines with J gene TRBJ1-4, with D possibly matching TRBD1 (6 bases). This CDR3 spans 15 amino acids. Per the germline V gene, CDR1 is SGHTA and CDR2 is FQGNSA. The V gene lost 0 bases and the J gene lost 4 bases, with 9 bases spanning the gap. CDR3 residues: CASSLAYRVNEKLFF. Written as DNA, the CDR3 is TGTGCCAGCAGCTTAGCCTACAGGGTTAATGAAAAACTGTTTTTT. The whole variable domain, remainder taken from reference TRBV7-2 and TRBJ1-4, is GAGVSQSPSNKVTEKGKDVELRCDPISGHTALYWYRQSLGQGLEFLIYFQGNSAPDKSGLPSDRFSAERTGGSVSTLTIQRTQQEDSAVYLCASSLAYRVNEKLFFGSGTQLSVL.

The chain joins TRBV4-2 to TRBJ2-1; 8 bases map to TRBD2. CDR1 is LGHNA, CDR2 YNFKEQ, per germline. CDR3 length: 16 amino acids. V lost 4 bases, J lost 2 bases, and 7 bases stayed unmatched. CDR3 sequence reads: CASSLGTRGTYNEQFF. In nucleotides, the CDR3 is TGTGCCAGCAGCCTCGGGACTAGGGGTACCTACAATGAGCAGTTCTTC.

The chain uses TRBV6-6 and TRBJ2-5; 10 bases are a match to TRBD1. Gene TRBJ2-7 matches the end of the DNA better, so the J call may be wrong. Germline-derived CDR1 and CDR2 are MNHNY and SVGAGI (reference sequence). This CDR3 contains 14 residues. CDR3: CASTRGTGDYEQYF. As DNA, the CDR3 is TGTGCCAGCACCCGCGGGACAGGGGACTACGAGCAGTACTTC.

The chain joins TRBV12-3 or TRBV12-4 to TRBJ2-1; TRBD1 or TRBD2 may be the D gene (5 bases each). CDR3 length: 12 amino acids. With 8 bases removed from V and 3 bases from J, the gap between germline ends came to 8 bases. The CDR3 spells CASRDLYNEQFF. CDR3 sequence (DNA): TGTGCCAGCCGGGACCTCTACAATGAGCAGTTCTTC.

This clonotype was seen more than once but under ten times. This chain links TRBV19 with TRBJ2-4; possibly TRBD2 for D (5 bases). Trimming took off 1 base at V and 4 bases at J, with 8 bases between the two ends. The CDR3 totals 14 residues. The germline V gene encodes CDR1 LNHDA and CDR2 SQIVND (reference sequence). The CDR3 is CASSIGPGKNIQYF. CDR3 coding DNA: TGTGCCAGTAGTATAGGACCGGGGAAAAACATTCAGTACTTC.

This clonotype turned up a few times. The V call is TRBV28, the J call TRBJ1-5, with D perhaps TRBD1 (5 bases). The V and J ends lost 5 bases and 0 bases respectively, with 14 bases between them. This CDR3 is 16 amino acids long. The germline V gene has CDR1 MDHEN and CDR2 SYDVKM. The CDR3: CASSGAAGVSNQPQHF. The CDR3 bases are TGTGCCAGCAGTGGGGCCGCGGGGGTTAGCAATCAGCCCCAGCATTTT.

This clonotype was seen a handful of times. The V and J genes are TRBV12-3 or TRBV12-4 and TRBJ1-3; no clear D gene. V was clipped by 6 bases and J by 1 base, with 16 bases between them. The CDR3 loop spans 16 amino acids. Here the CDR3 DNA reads TGTGCCAGCAGCCCTACCATCTTTTTTTCTGGAAACACCATATATTTT. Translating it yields CASSPTIFFSGNTIYF.

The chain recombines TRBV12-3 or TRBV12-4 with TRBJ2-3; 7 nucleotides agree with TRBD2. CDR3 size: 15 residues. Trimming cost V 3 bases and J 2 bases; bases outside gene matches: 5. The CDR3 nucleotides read TGTGCCAGCAGTTTCGCTAGCGGCCTCACAGATACGCAGTATTTT. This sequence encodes CASSFASGLTDTQYF.

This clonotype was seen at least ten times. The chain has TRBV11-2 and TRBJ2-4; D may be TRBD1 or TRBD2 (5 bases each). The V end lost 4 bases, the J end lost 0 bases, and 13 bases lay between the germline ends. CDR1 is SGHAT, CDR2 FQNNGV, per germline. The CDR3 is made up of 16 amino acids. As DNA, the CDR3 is TGTGCCAGCAGCTACACCGGGACGGAAGCCAAAAACATTCAGTACTTC. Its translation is CASSYTGTEAKNIQYF.

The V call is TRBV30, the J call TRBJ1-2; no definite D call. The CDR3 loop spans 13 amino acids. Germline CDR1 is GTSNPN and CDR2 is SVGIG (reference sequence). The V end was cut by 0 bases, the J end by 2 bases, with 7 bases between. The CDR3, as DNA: TGTGCCTGGAGTGTACCTATGAACTATGGCTACACCTTC. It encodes CAWSVPMNYGYTF.

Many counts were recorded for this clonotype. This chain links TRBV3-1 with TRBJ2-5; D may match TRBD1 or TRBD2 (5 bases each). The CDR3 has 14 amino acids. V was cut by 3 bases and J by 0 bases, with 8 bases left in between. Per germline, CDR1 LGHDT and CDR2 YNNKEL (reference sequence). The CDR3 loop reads CASSHPGHQETQYF. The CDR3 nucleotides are TGTGCCAGCAGCCACCCGGGACACCAAGAGACCCAGTACTTC.

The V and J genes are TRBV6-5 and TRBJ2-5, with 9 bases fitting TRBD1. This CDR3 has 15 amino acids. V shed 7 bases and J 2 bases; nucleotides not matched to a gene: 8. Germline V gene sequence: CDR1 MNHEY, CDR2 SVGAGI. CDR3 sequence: CASNTRGQGQETQYF. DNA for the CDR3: TGTGCCAGCAATACCCGGGGACAGGGACAAGAGACCCAGTACTTC.

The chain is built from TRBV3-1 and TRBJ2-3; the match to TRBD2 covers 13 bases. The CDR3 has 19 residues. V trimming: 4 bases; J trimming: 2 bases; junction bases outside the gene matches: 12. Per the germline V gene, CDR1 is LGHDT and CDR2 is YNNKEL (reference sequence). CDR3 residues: CASSLRTSGGAPFTDTQYF. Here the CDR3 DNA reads TGTGCCAGCAGCCTTCGGACTAGCGGGGGTGCCCCTTTCACAGATACGCAGTATTTT.

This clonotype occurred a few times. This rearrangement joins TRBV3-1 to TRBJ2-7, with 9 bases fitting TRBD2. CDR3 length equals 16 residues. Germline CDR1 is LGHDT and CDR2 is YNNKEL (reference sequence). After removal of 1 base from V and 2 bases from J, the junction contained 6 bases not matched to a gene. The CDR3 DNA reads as TGTGCCAGCAGCCAAGGAATAGCGGGAGCCGCCTACGAGCAGTACTTC. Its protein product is CASSQGIAGAAYEQYF.

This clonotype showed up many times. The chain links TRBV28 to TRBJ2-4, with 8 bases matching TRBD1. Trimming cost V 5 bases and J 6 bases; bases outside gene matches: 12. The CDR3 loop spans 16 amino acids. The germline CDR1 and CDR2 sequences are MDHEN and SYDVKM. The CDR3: CASSGRTGNARNIQYF. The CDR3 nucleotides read TGTGCCAGCAGTGGGAGGACAGGGAATGCCCGAAACATTCAGTACTTC.